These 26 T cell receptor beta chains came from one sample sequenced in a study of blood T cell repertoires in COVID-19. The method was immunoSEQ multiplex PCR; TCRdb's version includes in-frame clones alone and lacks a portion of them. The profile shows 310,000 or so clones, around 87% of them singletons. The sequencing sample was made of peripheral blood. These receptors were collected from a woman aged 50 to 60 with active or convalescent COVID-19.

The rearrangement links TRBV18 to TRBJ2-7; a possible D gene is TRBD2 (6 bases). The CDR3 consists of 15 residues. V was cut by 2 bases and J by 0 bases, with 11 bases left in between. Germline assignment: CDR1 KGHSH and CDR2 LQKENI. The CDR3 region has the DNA TGTGCCAGCTCACCAGGAATAGCGGTCTCCTACGAGCAGTACTTC. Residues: CASSPGIAVSYEQYF.

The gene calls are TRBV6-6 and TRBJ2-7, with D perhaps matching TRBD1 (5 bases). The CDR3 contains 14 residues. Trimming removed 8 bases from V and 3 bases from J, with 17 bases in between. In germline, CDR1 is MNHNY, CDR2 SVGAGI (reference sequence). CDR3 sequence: CASQGKQVRYEQYF. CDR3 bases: TGTGCCAGCCAGGGAAAACAGGTCCGCTACGAGCAGTACTTC.

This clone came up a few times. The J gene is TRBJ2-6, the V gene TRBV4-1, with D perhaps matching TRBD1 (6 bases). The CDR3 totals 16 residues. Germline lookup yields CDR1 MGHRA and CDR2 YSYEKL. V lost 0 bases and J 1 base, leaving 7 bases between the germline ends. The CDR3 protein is CASSQEQGSGANVLTF. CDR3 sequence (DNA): TGCGCCAGCAGCCAAGAACAGGGATCTGGGGCCAACGTCCTGACTTTC.

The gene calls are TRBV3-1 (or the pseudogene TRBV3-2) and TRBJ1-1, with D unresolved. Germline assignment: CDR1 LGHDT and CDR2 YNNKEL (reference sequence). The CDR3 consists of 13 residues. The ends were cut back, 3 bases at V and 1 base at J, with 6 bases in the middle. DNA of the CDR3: TGTGCCAGCAGCCAGCTAGGGAACACTGAAGCTTTCTTT. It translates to CASSQLGNTEAFF.

The CDR3 here is CAIRPSGGDQETQYF. CDR3 bases: TGTGCCATCAGACCTAGCGGGGGGGACCAAGAGACCCAGTACTTC. This chain links TRBV10-3 with TRBJ2-5, with 12 bases fitting TRBD2. This CDR3 contains 15 residues. V lost 6 bases and J lost 0; bases outside the gene matches: 2. CDR1 ENHRY and CDR2 SYGVKD come from the germline V gene.

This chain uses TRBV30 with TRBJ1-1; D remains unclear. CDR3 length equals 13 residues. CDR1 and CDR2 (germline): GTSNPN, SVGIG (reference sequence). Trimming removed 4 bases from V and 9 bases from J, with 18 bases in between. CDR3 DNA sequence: TGTGCCTGGACCACGTGGGCTATCAGCCAAGCTTTCTTT. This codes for CAWTTWAISQAFF. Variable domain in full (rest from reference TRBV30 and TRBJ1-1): SQTIHQWPATLVQPVGSPLSLECTVEGTSNPNLYWYRQAAGRGLQLLFYSVGIGQISSEVPQNLSASRPQDRQFILSSKKLLLSDSGFYLCAWTTWAISQAFFGQGTRLTVV.

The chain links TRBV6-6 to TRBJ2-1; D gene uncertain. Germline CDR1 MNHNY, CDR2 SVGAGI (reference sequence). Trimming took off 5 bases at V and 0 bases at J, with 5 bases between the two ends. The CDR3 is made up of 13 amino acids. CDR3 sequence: CASSASSYNEQFF. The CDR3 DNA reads TGTGCCAGCAGTGCTAGCTCCTACAATGAGCAGTTCTTC.

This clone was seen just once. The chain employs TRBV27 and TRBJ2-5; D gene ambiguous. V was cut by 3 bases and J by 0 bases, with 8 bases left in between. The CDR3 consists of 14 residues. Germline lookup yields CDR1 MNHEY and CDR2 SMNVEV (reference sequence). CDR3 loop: CASSFAYNQETQYF. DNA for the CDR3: TGTGCCAGCAGTTTCGCCTATAACCAAGAGACCCAGTACTTC.

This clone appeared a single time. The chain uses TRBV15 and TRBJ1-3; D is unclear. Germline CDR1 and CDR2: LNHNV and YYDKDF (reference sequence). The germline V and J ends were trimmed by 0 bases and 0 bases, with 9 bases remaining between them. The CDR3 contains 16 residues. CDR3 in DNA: TGTGCCACCAGCAGAGATGGAGTCTACTCTGGAAACACCATATATTTT. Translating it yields CATSRDGVYSGNTIYF.

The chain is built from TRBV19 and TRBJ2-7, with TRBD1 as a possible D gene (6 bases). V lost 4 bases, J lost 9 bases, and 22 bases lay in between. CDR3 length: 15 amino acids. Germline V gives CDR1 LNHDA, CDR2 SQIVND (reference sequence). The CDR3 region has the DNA TGTGCCAGTAGTAACCAGGGGTCGGCCCCTAAAGTGCAGTACTTC. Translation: CASSNQGSAPKVQYF. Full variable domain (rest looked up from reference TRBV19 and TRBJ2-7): DGGITQSPKYLFRKEGQNVTLSCEQNLNHDAMYWYRQDPGQGLRLIYYSQIVNDFQKGDIAEGYSVSREKKESFPLTVTSAQKNPTAFYLCASSNQGSAPKVQYFGPGTRLTVT.

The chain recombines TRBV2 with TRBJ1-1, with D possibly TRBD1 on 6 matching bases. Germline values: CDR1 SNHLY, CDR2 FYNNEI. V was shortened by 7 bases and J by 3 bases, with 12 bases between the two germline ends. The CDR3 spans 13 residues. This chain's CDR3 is CASKAGEYTEAFF. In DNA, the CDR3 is TGTGCCAGCAAGGCAGGGGAGTACACTGAAGCTTTCTTT.

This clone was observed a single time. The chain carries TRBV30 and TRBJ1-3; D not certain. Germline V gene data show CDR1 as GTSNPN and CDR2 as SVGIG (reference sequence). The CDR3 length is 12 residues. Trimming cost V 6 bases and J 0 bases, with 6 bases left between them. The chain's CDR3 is CACTVSGNTIYF. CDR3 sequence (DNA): TGTGCCTGTACAGTCTCTGGAAACACCATATATTTT.

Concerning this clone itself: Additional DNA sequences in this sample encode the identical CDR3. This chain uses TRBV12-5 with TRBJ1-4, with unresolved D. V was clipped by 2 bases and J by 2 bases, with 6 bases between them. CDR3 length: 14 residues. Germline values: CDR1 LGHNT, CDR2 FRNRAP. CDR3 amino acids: CASGLTATNEKLFF. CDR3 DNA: TGTGCTAGTGGTTTGACAGCTACTAATGAAAAACTGTTTTTT. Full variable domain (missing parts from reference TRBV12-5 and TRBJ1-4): DARVTQTPRHKVTEMGQEVTMRCQPILGHNTVFWYRQTMMQGLELLAYFRNRAPLDDSGMPKDRFSAEMPDATLATLKIQPSEPRDSAVYFCASGLTATNEKLFFGSGTQLSVL.

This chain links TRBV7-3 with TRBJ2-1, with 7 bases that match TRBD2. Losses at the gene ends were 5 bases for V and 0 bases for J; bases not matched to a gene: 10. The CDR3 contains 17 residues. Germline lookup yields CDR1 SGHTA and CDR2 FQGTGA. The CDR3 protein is CASSPRVGGSSYNEQFF. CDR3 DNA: TGTGCCAGCAGCCCCCGGGTCGGGGGGAGCTCCTACAATGAGCAGTTCTTC.

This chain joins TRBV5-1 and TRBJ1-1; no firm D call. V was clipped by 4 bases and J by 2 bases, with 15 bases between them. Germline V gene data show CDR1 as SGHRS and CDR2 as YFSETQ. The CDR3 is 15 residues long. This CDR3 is CASSPGGPINTEAFF. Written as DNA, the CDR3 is TGCGCCAGCAGCCCCGGCGGGCCCATTAACACTGAAGCTTTCTTT.

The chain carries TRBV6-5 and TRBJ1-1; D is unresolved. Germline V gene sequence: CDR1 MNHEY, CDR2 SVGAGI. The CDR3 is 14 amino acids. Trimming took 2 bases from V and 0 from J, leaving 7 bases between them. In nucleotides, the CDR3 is TGTGCCAGCAGTTACAGGAGTCTGAACACTGAAGCTTTCTTT. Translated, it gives CASSYRSLNTEAFF.

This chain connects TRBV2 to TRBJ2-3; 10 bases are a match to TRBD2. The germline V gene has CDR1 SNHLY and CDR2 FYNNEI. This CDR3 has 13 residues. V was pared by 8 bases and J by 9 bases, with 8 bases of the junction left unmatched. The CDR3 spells CASGKGLAETQYF. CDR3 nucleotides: TGTGCCAGCGGGAAAGGACTAGCGGAAACGCAGTATTTT.

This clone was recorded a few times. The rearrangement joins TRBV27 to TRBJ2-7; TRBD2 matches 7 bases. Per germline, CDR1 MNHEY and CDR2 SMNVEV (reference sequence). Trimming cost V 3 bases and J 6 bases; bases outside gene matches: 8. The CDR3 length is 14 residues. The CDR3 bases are TGTGCCAGCAGTTTGGGGGGGAGGGCGGCCGAGCAGTACTTC. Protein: CASSLGGRAAEQYF.

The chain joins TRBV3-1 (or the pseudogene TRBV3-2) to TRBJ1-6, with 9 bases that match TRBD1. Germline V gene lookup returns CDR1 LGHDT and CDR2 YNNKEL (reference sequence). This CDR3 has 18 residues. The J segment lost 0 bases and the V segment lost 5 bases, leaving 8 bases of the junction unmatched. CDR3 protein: CASSTGQGSTSYNSPLHF. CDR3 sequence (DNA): TGTGCCAGCAGCACGGGACAGGGTTCTACCTCCTATAATTCACCCCTCCACTTT.

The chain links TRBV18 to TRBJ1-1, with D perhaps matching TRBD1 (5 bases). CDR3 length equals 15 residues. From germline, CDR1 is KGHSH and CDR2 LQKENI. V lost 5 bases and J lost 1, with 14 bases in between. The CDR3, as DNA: TGTGCCAGCTCAGGTATCGGGGGAACGAACACTGAAGCTTTCTTT. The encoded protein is CASSGIGGTNTEAFF.

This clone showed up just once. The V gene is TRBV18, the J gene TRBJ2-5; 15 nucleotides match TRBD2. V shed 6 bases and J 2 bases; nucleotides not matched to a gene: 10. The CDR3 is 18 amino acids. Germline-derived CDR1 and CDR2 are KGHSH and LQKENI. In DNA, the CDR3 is TGTGCCAGCTCTCCCCCGGGACTAGCGGGAGGTCGACAAGAGACCCAGTACTTC. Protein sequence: CASSPPGLAGGRQETQYF.

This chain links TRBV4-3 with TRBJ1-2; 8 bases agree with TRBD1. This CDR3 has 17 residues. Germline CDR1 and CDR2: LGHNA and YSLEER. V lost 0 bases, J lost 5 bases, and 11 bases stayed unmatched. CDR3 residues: CASSQEGAGGYIYGYTF. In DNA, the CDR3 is TGCGCCAGCAGCCAAGAAGGGGCAGGGGGCTACATATATGGCTACACCTTC.

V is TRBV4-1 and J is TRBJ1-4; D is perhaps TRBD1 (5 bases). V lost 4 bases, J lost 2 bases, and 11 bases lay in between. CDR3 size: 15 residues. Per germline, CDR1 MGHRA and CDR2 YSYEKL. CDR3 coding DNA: TGCGCCAGCAGCCCGAGGCGGGGGACTAATGAAAAACTGTTTTTT. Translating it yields CASSPRRGTNEKLFF.

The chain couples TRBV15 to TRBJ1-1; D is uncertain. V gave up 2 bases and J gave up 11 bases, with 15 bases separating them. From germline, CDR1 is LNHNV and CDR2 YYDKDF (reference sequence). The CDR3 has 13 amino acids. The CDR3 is CATSRPGRRRAFF. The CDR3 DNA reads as TGTGCCACCAGCAGACCTGGACGGCGGAGGGCTTTCTTT.

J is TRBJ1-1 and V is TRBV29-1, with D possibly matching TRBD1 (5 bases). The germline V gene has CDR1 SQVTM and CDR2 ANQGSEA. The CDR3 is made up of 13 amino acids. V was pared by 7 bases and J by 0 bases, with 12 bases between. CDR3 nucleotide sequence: TGCAGCGCAGACAGAACCTTGAACACTGAAGCTTTCTTT. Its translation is CSADRTLNTEAFF.

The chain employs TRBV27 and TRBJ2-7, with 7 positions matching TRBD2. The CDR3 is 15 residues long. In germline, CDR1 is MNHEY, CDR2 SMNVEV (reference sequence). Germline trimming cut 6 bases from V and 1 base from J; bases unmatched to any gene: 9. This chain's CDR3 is CASSAGLVPSYEQYF. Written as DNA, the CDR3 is TGTGCCAGCAGCGCAGGACTAGTCCCATCCTACGAGCAGTACTTC.